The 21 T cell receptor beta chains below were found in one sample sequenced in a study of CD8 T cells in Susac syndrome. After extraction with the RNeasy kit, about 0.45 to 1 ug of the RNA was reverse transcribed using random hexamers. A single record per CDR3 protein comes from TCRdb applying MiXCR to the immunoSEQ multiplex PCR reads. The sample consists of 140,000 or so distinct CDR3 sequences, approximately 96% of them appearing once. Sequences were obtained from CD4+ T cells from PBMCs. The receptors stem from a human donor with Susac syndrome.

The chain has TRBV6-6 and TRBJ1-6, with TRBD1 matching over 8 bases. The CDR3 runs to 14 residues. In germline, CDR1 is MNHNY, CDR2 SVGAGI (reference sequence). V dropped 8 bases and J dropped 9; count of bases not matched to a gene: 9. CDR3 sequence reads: CASGRTGTGSPLHF. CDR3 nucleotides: TGTGCCAGCGGTAGGACAGGGACTGGTTCACCCCTCCACTTT.

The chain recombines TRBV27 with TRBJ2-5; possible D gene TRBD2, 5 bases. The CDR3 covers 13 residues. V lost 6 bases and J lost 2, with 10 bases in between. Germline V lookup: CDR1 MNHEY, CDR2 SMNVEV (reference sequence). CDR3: CASRGSSQETQYF. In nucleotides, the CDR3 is TGTGCCAGCAGAGGGAGTTCTCAAGAGACCCAGTACTTC.

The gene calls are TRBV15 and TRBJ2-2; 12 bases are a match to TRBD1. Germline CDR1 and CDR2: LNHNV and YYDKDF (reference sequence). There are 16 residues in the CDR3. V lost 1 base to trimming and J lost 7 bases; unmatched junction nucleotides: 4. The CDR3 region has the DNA TGTGCCACCAGCAGAGGGGACAGGGGGCAAAGCGGGGAGCTGTTTTTT. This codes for CATSRGDRGQSGELFF. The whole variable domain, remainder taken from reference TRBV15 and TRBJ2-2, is DAMVIQNPRYQVTQFGKPVTLSCSQTLNHNVMYWYQQKSSQAPKLLFHYYDKDFNNEADTPDNFQSRRPNTSFCFLDIRSPGLGDTAMYLCATSRGDRGQSGELFFGEGSRLTVL.

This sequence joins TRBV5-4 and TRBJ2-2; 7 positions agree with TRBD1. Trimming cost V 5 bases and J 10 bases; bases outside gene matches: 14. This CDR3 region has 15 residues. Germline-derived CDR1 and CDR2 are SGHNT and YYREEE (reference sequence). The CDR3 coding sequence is TGTGCCAGCAGTCCGCCGGCGAGGGGGCGAGAGGAGCTGTTTTTT. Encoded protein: CASSPPARGREELFF.

DNA of the CDR3: TGTGCCACCTCACACAAACTAGCGGGAGGGAACAATGAGCAGTTCTTC. It codes for CATSHKLAGGNNEQFF. This rearrangement joins TRBV24-1 to TRBJ2-1; 13 bases fit TRBD2. This CDR3 has 16 residues. V lost 9 bases to trimming and J lost 5 bases; unmatched junction nucleotides: 9. Germline values: CDR1 KGHDR, CDR2 SFDVKD.

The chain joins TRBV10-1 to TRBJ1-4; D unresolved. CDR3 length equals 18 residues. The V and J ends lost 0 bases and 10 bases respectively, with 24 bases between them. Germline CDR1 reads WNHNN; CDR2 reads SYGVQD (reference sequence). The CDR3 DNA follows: TGCGCCAGCAGTGAGTCTTCCAGGTCGGTGTACCTTCGCGGAAAACTGTTTTTT. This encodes CASSESSRSVYLRGKLFF.

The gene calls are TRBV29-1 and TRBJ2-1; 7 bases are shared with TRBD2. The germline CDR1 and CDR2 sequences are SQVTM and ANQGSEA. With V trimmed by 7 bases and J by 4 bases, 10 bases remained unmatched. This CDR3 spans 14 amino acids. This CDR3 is CSAVGGGEYNEQFF. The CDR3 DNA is TGCAGCGCTGTCGGGGGAGGGGAGTACAATGAGCAGTTCTTC.

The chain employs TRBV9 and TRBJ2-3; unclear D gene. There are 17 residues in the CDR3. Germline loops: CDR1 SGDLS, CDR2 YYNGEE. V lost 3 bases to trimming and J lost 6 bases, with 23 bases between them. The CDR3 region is CASSAVSTSPRLDTQYF. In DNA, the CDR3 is TGTGCCAGCAGCGCAGTAAGTACAAGTCCCCGGTTGGATACGCAGTATTTT.

CDR3 in amino acids: CASGTDFNYGYTF. DNA of the CDR3: TGTGCCAGCGGGACAGATTTTAACTATGGCTACACCTTC. This chain joins TRBV28 and TRBJ1-2; 7 bases agree with TRBD1. CDR3 length: 13 amino acids. Per germline, CDR1 MDHEN and CDR2 SYDVKM. V dropped 8 bases and J dropped 1; count of bases not matched to a gene: 4.

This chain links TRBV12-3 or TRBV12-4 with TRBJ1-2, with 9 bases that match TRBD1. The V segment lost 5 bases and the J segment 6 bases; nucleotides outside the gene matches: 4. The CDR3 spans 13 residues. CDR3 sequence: CASSGDRADGYTF. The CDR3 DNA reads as TGTGCCAGCAGTGGGGACAGGGCGGATGGCTACACCTTC.

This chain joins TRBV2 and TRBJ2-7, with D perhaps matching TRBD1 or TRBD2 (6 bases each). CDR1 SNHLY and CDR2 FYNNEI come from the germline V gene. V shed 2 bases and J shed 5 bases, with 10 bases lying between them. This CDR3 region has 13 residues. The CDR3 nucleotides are TGTGCCAGCAGTGAAACGGGGGCACACGAGCAGTACTTC. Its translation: CASSETGAHEQYF.

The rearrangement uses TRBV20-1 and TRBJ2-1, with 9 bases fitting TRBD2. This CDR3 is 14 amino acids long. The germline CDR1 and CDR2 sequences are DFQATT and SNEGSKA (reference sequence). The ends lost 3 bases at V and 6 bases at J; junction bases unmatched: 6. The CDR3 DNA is TGCAGTGCTAGCAGCGGGGGGCCCCGCAATGAGCAGTTCTTC. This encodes CSASSGGPRNEQFF.

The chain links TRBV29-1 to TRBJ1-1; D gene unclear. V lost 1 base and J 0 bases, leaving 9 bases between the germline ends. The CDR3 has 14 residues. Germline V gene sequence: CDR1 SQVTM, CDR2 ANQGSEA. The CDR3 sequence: CSVEGGSMNTEAFF. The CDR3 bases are TGCAGCGTTGAAGGCGGCAGCATGAACACTGAAGCTTTCTTT.

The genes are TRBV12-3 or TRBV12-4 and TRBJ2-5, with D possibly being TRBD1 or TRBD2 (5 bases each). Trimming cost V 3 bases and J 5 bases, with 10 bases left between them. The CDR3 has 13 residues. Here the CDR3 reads CASSLGRAETQYF. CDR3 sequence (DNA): TGTGCCAGCAGTTTGGGGCGGGCGGAGACCCAGTACTTC.

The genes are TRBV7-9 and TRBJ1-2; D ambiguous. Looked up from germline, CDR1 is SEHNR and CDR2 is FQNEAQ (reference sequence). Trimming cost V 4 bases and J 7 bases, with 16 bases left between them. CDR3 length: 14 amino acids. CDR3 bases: TGTGCCAGCAGCTCCAGACAATTGTCAAGTGGCTACACCTTC. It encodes CASSSRQLSSGYTF.

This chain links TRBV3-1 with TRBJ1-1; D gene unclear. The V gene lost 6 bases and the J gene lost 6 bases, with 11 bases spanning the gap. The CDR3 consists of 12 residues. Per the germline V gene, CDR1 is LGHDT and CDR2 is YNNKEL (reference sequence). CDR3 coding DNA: TGTGCCAGCAGTTTTATGAGGGCTGAAGCTTTCTTT. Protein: CASSFMRAEAFF.

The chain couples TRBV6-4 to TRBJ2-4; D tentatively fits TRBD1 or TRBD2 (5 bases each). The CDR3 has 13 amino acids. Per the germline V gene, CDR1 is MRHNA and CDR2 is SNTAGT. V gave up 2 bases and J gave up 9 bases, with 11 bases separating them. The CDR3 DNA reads TGTGCCAGCAGTGACGGAGTGAGGGGCATTCAGTACTTC. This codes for CASSDGVRGIQYF.

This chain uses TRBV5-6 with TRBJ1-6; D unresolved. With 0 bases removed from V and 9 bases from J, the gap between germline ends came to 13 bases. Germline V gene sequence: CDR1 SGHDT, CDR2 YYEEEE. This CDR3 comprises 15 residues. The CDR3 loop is CASSLDRRRGSPLHF. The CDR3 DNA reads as TGTGCCAGCAGCTTGGACAGAAGGAGAGGTTCACCCCTCCACTTT.

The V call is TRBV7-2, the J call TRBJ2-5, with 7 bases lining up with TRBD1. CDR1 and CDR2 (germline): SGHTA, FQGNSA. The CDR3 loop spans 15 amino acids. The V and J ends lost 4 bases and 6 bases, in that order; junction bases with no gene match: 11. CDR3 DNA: TGTGCCAGCAGCTCCCCGGGCAGGGGGTGGAAGACCCAGTACTTC. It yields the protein CASSSPGRGWKTQYF.

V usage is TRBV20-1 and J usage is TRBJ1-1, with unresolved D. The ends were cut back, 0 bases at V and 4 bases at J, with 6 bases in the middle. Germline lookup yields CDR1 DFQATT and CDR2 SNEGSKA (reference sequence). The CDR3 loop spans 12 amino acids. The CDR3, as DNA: TGCAGTGCTAGAGATTCGGGCACTGAAGCTTTCTTT. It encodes CSARDSGTEAFF.

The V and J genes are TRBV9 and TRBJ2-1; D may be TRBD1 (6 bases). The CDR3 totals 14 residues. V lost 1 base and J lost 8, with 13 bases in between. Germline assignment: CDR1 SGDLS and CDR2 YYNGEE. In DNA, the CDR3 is TGTGCCAGCAGCGTAAGGGCAGGGGCACATGAGCAGTTCTTC. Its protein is CASSVRAGAHEQFF.